The clone carrying this T cell receptor (beta chain) has more than one count but fewer than ten. Its antigen is still unknown. TCRdb re-analysed the 5' RACE reads in MiXCR, keeping a single row per CDR3 protein. Here the sample spans around 430,000 distinct CDR3 sequences, 15% to 20% being singletons. The record originates from a study of T-cell memory formation after mild COVID-19. Overall study findings and caveats: Contracting CD4+ clones lay largely in CM and EM, with CD8+ ones residing in EMRA.

Germline values: CDR1 SGDLS, CDR2 YYNGEE. This CDR3 is 14 amino acids long. V was clipped by 0 bases and J by 3 bases, with 8 bases between them. The source is a man younger than 35 who had mild COVID-19 (a few samples of this study predate the infection). Cell type and time point are not known. The sequenced sample was PBMCs or a T cell subset sorted from them (not recorded which). The chain combines TRBV9 with TRBJ2-3, with D possibly being TRBD2 (5 bases). The DNA of the CDR3 is TGTGCCAGCAGCGTAGGTAGACTAACAGATACGCAGTATTTT. This codes for CASSVGRLTDTQYF.